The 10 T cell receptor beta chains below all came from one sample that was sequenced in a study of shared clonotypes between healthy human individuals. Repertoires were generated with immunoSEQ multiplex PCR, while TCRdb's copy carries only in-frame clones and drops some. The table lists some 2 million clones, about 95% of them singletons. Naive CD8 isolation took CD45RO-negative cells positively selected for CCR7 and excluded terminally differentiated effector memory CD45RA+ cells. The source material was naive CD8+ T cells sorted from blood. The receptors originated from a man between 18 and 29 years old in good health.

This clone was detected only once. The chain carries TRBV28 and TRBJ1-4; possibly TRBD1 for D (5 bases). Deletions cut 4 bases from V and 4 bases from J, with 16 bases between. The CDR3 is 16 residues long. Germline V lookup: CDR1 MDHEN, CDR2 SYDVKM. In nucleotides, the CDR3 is TGTGCCAGCAGTTCCCCAAGGCAGGGTCGTAATGAAAAACTGTTTTTT. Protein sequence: CASSSPRQGRNEKLFF.

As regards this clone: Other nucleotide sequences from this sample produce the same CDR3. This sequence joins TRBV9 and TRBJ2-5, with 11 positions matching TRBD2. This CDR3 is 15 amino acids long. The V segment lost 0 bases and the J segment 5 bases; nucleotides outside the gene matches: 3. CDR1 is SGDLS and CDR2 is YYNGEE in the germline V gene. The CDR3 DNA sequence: TGTGCCAGCAGCGTAGGGACTAGCGGGCTGGAGACCCAGTACTTC. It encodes CASSVGTSGLETQYF.

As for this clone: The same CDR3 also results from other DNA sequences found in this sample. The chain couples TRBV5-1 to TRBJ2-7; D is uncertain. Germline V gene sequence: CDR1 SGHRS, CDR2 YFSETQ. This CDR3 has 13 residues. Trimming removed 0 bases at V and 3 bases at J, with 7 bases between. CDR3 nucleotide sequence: TGCGCCAGCAGCTTGGGGTCCGGCTACGAGCAGTACTTC. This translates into CASSLGSGYEQYF.

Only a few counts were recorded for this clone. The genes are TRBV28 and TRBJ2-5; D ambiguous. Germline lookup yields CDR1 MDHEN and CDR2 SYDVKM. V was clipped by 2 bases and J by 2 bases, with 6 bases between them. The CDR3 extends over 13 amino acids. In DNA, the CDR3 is TGTGCCAGCAGTTTAATGGGGCAAGAGACCCAGTACTTC. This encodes CASSLMGQETQYF.

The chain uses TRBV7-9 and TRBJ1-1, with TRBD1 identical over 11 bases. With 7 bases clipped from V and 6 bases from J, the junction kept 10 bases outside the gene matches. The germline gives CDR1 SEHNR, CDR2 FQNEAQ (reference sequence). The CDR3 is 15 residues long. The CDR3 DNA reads TGTGCCAGCAACGGACAGGGGGCGCAAGGGGCTGAAGCTTTCTTT. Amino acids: CASNGQGAQGAEAFF. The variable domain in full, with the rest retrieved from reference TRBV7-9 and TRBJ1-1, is DTGVSQNPRHKITKRGQNVTFRCDPISEHNRLYWYRQTLGQGPEFLTYFQNEAQLEKSRLLSDRFSAERPKGSFSTLEIQRTEQGDSAMYLCASNGQGAQGAEAFFGQGTRLTVV.

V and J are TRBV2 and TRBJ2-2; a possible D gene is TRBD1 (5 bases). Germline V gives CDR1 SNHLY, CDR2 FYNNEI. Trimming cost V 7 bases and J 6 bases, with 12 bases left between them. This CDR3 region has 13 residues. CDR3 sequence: CASNYDSSGELFF. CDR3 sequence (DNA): TGTGCCAGCAACTACGACAGTTCCGGGGAGCTGTTTTTT.

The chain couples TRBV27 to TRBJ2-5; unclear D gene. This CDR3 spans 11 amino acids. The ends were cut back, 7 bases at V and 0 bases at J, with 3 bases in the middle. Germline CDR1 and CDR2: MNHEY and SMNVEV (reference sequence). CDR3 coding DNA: TGTGCCAGCAAAAACCAAGAGACCCAGTACTTC. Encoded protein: CASKNQETQYF.

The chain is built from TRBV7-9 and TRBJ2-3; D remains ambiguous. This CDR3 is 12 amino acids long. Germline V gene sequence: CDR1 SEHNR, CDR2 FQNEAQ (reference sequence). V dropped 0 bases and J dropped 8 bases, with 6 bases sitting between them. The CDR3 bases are TGTGCCAGCAGCTTAGCGGGCGTTACGCAGTATTTT. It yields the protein CASSLAGVTQYF.

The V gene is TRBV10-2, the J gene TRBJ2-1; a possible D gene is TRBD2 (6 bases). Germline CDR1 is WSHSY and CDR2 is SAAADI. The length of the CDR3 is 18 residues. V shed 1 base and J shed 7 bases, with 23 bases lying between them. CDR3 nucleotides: TGCGCCAGCAGTGAGTTTCCTAGCTCGAGGGAGGTCGGGAATGAGCAGTTCTTC. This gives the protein CASSEFPSSREVGNEQFF.

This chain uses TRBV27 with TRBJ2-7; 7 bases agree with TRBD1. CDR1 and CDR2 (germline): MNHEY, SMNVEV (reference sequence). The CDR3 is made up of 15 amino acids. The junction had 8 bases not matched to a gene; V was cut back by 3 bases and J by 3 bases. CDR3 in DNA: TGTGCCAGCAGTTTGAACCGGGACAGAAACTACGAGCAGTACTTC. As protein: CASSLNRDRNYEQYF.